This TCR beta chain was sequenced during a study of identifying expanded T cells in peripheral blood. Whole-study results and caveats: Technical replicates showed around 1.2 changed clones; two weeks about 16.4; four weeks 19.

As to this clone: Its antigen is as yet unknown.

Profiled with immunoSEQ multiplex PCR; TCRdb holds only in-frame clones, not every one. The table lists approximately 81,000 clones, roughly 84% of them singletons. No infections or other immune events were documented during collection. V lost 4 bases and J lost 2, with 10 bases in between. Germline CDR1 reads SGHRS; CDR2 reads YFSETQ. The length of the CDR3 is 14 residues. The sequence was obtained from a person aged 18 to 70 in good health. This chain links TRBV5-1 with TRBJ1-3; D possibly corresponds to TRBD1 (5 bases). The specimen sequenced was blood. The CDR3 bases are TGCGCCAGCAGCCTTCAGGGAACTGGAAACACCATATATTTT. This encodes CASSLQGTGNTIYF.